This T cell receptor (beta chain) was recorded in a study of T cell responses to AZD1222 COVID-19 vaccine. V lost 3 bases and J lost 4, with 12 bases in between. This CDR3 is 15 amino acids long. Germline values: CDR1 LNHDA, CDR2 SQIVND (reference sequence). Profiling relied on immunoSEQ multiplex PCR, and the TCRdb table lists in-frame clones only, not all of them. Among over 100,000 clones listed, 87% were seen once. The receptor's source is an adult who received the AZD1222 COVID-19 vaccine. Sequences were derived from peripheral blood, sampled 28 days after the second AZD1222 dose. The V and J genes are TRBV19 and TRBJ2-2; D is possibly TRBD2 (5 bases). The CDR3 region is CASSIRPRGTGELFF. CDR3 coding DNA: TGTGCCAGTAGTATTCGGCCACGGGGCACCGGGGAGCTGTTTTTT. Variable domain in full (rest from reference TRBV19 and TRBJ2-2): DGGITQSPKYLFRKEGQNVTLSCEQNLNHDAMYWYRQDPGQGLRLIYYSQIVNDFQKGDIAEGYSVSREKKESFPLTVTSAQKNPTAFYLCASSIRPRGTGELFFGEGSRLTVL.